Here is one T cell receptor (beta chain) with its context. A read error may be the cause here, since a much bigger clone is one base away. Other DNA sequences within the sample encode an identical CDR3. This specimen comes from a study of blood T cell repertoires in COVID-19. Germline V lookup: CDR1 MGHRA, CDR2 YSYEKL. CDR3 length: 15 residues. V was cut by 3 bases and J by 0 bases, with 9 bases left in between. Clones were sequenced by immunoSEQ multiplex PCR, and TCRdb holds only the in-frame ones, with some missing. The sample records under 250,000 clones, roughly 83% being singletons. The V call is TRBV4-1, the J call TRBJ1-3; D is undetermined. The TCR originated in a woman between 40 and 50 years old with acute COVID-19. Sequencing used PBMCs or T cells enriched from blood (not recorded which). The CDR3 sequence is CASSHGEGSGNTIYF. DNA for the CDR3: TGCGCCAGCAGCCACGGGGAAGGCTCTGGAAACACCATATATTTT.